This TCR beta chain appears in the sequencing data of a study of identical twins. The study's findings and limits: Cord blood's abundant beta clonotypes had fewer insertions, unlike memory repertoires. The same donors were not followed; conclusions instead depended on cross-sectional statistical analysis. The study found weaker excess twin sharing in beta out-of-frame sequences.

CDR1 and CDR2 from the germline V gene are MNHEY and SVGEGT. After removal of 4 bases from V and 5 bases from J, the junction contained 11 bases not matched to a gene. The CDR3 is 16 residues long. Template switching supplied a universal primer site; unique molecular identifiers were carried on the cDNA. MiXCR, applied by TCRdb to the 5' RACE reads, yields one record per CDR3 protein. This table has around 570,000 distinct CDR3 sequences, over 8.5% appearing once. Regarding this clonotype: Antigen specificity is unknown.

These sequences were also reported in another study, on yellow fever vaccine responses in identical twins.

Sequenced: PBMCs. This chain joins TRBV6-2 or TRBV6-3 and TRBJ2-7; 10 bases line up with TRBD1. This clonotype was obtained from a woman between 18 and 29 years old in good health. The CDR3 loop is CASSCSGTGVPHEQYF. The CDR3 DNA follows: TGTGCCAGCAGTTGCTCGGGGACAGGGGTCCCCCACGAGCAGTACTTC.